A selection of T cell receptor beta chains follows, all from one sample in a study of shared clonotypes between healthy human individuals. Clones were read by immunoSEQ multiplex PCR, and TCRdb kept only the in-frame ones, dropping some. Found here are about 650,000 clones, roughly 95% of them singletons; the top ten hold less than 0.13%. The sequencing sample was made of naive CD8+ T cells sorted from blood. The receptors derive from a woman aged 25-40 years in good health. Each CDR3 is given with its conserved first and last residue. D genes are given only for firm matches. Part of the rows lack a size; the others show once, few, many or a class for expanded clones.

CDR3 length	J gene	clone size	V gene	D gene	CDR3 DNA	CDR3 protein
14	TRBJ1-1	NA	TRBV19	TRBD1	TGTGCCAGTATTAGCAGGGACAGCAACACTGAAGCTTTCTTT	CASISRDSNTEAFF
16	TRBJ2-7	NA	TRBV19	TRBD2	TGTGCCAGTAGTATCGGTAGCGGGAGGGCCGGTTACGAGCAGTACTTC	CASSIGSGRAGYEQYF
11	TRBJ2-7	NA	TRBV2	NA	TGTGCCAGCAGTGAAACCTACGAGCAGTACTTC	CASSETYEQYF
15	TRBJ2-5	NA	TRBV9	TRBD2	TGTGCCAGCAGCGTGGGACTAGCGGTACAAGAGACCCAGTACTTC	CASSVGLAVQETQYF
17	TRBJ1-4	NA	TRBV27	NA	TGTGCCAGCAGTTTAAGTTTGACAACCCGGCTGGAGGAAAAACTGTTTTTT	CASSLSLTTRLEEKLFF
15	TRBJ2-5	once	TRBV7-8	TRBD2	TGTGCCAGCTGGACTAGCGATACAACTCAGGAGACCCAGTACTTC	CASWTSDTTQETQYF
15	TRBJ2-1	NA	TRBV21-1	NA	TGTGCCAGCAGCAAATCATTAGAAGAAGGCAATGAGCAGTTCTTC	CASSKSLEEGNEQFF
11	TRBJ2-7	NA	TRBV20-1	NA	TGCAGTGCTAGAGAGTACCACGAGCAGTACTTC	CSAREYHEQYF
13	TRBJ2-3	NA	TRBV10-2	NA	TGCGCCAGCAGTGGTCTCCTTGGGGATACGCAGTATTTT	CASSGLLGDTQYF
15	TRBJ2-7	NA	TRBV27	TRBD2	TGTGCCAGCAGTTTGGCCGCCGGGAGGACCTACGAGCAGTACTTC	CASSLAAGRTYEQYF
15	TRBJ2-7	NA	TRBV11-2	TRBD2	TGTGCCAGCAGCACGACTAGCGGGTACTCCTACGAGCAGTACTTC	CASSTTSGYSYEQYF
15	TRBJ2-1	NA	TRBV6-5	TRBD1	TGTGCCAGCAGCCCCCGGGACAGTCCCTACAATGAGCAGTTCTTC	CASSPRDSPYNEQFF
15	TRBJ2-7	NA	TRBV2	TRBD1	TGTGCCAGCAGTGTCGGGACAGCTACTAATTACGAGCAGTACTTC	CASSVGTATNYEQYF
14	TRBJ2-7	NA	TRBV5-4	NA	TGTGCCAGCAGCATAGGACAGAGCCGCTACGAGCAGTACTTC	CASSIGQSRYEQYF
14	TRBJ2-1	NA	TRBV7-2	NA	TGTGCCAGCCTAGGACTAATCTCCTACAATGAGCAGTTCTTC	CASLGLISYNEQFF
15	TRBJ1-3	NA	TRBV7-2	NA	TGTGCCAGCAGCTCTGCGACAGGCTCTGGAAACACCATATATTTT	CASSSATGSGNTIYF
11	TRBJ2-2	NA	TRBV29-1	NA	TGCAGCGTGGACGGTACCGGGGAGCTGTTTTTT	CSVDGTGELFF
16	TRBJ1-3	NA	TRBV28	TRBD1	TGTGCCAGCAGCCTCATCGGGACAGCCTCTGGAAACACCATATATTTT	CASSLIGTASGNTIYF
15	TRBJ1-1	NA	TRBV11-2	NA	TGTGCCAGCAGCGGGCCCTTTGGGGTGGGCACTGAAGCTTTCTTT	CASSGPFGVGTEAFF
11	TRBJ2-7	NA	TRBV29-1	NA	TGCAGCGTTGTTGAGGACTACGAGCAGTACTTC	CSVVEDYEQYF
16	TRBJ1-6	NA	TRBV14	NA	TGTGCCAGCAGCCAAGAGCTGCATCCGAAAAATTCACCCCTCCACTTT	CASSQELHPKNSPLHF
12	TRBJ2-3	NA	TRBV11-3	NA	TGTGCCAGCAGCAGGGGAGACGATACGCAGTATTTT	CASSRGDDTQYF
15	TRBJ2-7	NA	TRBV4-1	TRBD2	TGCGCCAGCAGCCACGGGACTAGCGGGACCTACGAGCAGTACTTC	CASSHGTSGTYEQYF
17	TRBJ2-1	NA	TRBV4-2	TRBD1	TGTGCCAGCAGCCAAGATCGGTCAGGGGGCTCCTACAATGAGCAGTTCTTC	CASSQDRSGGSYNEQFF
14	TRBJ1-6	once	TRBV28	NA	TGTGCCAGCAGTTTCCTCATAAGAAATTCACCCCTCCACTTT	CASSFLIRNSPLHF
14	TRBJ2-7	NA	TRBV28	NA	TGTGCCAGCAGTGTGGGACTTAGCTCCTACGAGCAGTACTTC	CASSVGLSSYEQYF
17	TRBJ1-1	NA	TRBV28	NA	TGTGCCAGCAGCCTGATTAGGTTGGACAGCCCGAACACTGAAGCTTTCTTT	CASSLIRLDSPNTEAFF
15	TRBJ1-2	NA	TRBV5-6	NA	TGTGCCAGCAGCTTGGATTCGGCAGTCGCCCATGGCTACACCTTC	CASSLDSAVAHGYTF
15	TRBJ1-2	NA	TRBV28	NA	TGTGCCAGCAGTCCCCACATTAGGGCTAACTATGGCTACACCTTC	CASSPHIRANYGYTF
13	TRBJ2-7	NA	TRBV30	NA	TGTGCCTGGAGTGTACACGGGAATAACGAGCAGTACTTC	CAWSVHGNNEQYF
14	TRBJ2-7	NA	TRBV6-5	TRBD1	TGTGCCAGCAGTTCCAGGGACAGCTCCTACGAGCAGTACTTC	CASSSRDSSYEQYF
14	TRBJ2-3	NA	TRBV7-9	NA	TGTGCCAGCAGCTTAGTTGGAGGCACAGATACGCAGTATTTT	CASSLVGGTDTQYF
13	TRBJ2-7	NA	TRBV2	NA	TGTGCCAGCAGTGAATGGGGGAGCTACGAGCAGTACTTC	CASSEWGSYEQYF
14	TRBJ2-1	once	TRBV2	NA	TGTGCCAGCAGTGTAGGCGAGGAGGTCAATGAGCAGTTCTTC	CASSVGEEVNEQFF
15	TRBJ2-3	NA	TRBV6-6	NA	TGTGCCAGCAGTTACGGGCCGAGAAGCACAGATACGCAGTATTTT	CASSYGPRSTDTQYF
17	TRBJ2-3	NA	TRBV23-1	TRBD1	TGCGCCAGCAGTCAATCCCTTGGGACAGGGGAAGAAGATACGCAGTATTTT	CASSQSLGTGEEDTQYF
15	TRBJ2-1	NA	TRBV7-2	NA	TGTGCCAGCAGCCGCCATTTAAGCTCCTACAATGAGCAGTTCTTC	CASSRHLSSYNEQFF
15	TRBJ2-7	NA	TRBV4-1	NA	TGCGCCAGCAGCCCCGGGGCTAGCTGGGTCGACGAGCAGTACTTC	CASSPGASWVDEQYF
13	TRBJ2-1	once	TRBV2	TRBD2	TGTGCCAGCATTACTAGCGGGCGCAATGAGCAGTTCTTC	CASITSGRNEQFF
14	TRBJ2-1	NA	TRBV9	NA	TGTGCCAGCAGCGTAAAAGGGTCCTACAATGAGCAGTTCTTC	CASSVKGSYNEQFF
15	TRBJ2-2	NA	TRBV19	TRBD2	TGTGCCAGTAGCCCGGGACTAACGAACACCGGGGAGCTGTTTTTT	CASSPGLTNTGELFF
12	TRBJ1-1	NA	TRBV29-1	NA	TGCAGCGCTGGACAGCAATACACTGAAGCTTTCTTT	CSAGQQYTEAFF
13	TRBJ2-1	NA	TRBV2	NA	TGTGCCAGCGGAGGGGGAGCCTACAATGAGCAGTTCTTC	CASGGGAYNEQFF
17	TRBJ2-3	NA	TRBV28	TRBD1	TGTGCCAGCAGTTTATGGGGGACAGGGGGTGAAGTCGATACGCAGTATTTT	CASSLWGTGGEVDTQYF
13	TRBJ2-5	NA	TRBV6-5	NA	TGTGCCAGCAGTTACGCCGGGGCAGAGACCCAGTACTTC	CASSYAGAETQYF
12	TRBJ2-7	NA	TRBV5-6	NA	TGTGCCAGCAGCTTACAGGGATACGAGCAGTACTTC	CASSLQGYEQYF
14	TRBJ2-7	NA	TRBV15	NA	TGTGCCACCAAGGATAGGCGGAGCTCCTACGAGCAGTACTTC	CATKDRRSSYEQYF
20	TRBJ2-5	NA	TRBV1	NA	TGCACCAGCAGCCAAGATGAGAGAGCGGGAGGGCGGCCCGGGCTAGAGACCCAGTACTTC	CTSSQDERAGGRPGLETQYF